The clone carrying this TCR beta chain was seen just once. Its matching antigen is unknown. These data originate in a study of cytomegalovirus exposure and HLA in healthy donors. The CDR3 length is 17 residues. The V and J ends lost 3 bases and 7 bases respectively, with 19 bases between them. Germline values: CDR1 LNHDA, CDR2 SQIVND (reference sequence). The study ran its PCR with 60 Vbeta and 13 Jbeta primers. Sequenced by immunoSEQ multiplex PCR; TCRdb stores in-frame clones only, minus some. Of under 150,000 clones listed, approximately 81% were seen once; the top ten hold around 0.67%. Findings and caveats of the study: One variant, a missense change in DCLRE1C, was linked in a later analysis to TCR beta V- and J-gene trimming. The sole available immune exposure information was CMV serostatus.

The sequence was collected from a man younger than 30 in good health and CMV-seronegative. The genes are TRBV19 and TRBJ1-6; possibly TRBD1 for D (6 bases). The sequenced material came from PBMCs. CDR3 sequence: CASSIRSSGGMNSPLHF. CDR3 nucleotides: TGTGCCAGTAGTATTAGGTCGTCGGGGGGCATGAATTCACCCCTCCACTTT.